Listed here are 29 T cell receptor beta chains from one sample, sequenced in a study of T cell changes during pregnancy in multiple sclerosis. The assay was immunoSEQ multiplex PCR, and TCRdb's table has in-frame clones only and misses some. The table lists 75,000 to 90,000 clones, about nine tenths of them singletons. This specimen consisted of PBMCs, obtained in the first trimester of pregnancy. Receptors originate from a female donor in good health, serving as a control in a pregnancy study. Some clones in this sample may be carry-over from other donors' samples.

In this sample, this clone turned up once. This chain links TRBV27 with TRBJ2-5; a possible D gene is TRBD1 (5 bases). The CDR3 length is 13 residues. The V end was cut by 6 bases, the J end by 5 bases, with 13 bases between. CDR1 and CDR2 from the germline V gene are MNHEY and SMNVEV (reference sequence). CDR3 region: CASRPGHRETQYF. The CDR3 region has the DNA TGTGCCAGCAGGCCCGGACACCGGGAGACCCAGTACTTC.

This sequence joins TRBV11-2 and TRBJ2-7, with TRBD2 identical over 11 bases. V shed 4 bases, J shed 4 bases, and the junction held 3 bases outside the gene matches. The CDR3 totals 14 residues. Germline-derived CDR1 and CDR2 are SGHAT and FQNNGV. The CDR3 sequence: CASSSSSGGYEQYF. The CDR3 nucleotides are TGTGCCAGCAGCTCTTCTAGCGGGGGGTACGAGCAGTACTTC.

This chain joins TRBV19 and TRBJ2-5; D possibly corresponds to TRBD2 (6 bases). Germline CDR1 and CDR2: LNHDA and SQIVND (reference sequence). The V end lost 4 bases, the J end lost 4 bases, and 19 bases lay between the germline ends. The CDR3 runs to 16 residues. Here the CDR3 DNA reads TGTGCCAGTAGTAACGTTAACTCGGGGGTGAGAGAGACCCAGTACTTC. Its translation: CASSNVNSGVRETQYF. Full variable domain (remainder filled in from reference TRBV19 and TRBJ2-5): DGGITQSPKYLFRKEGQNVTLSCEQNLNHDAMYWYRQDPGQGLRLIYYSQIVNDFQKGDIAEGYSVSREKKESFPLTVTSAQKNPTAFYLCASSNVNSGVRETQYFGPGTRLLVL.

The V and J genes are TRBV28 and TRBJ2-7; D might be TRBD1 (8 bases). Trimming stripped 7 bases from V and 7 bases from J, with 17 bases between. This CDR3 has 13 residues. Germline CDR1 MDHEN, CDR2 SYDVKM. In nucleotides, the CDR3 is TGTGCCAGCAAACGGACAGGGCGGGGGGAGCAGTACTTC. Translating gives CASKRTGRGEQYF.

This chain links TRBV5-3 with TRBJ1-2; TRBD1 is a possible D gene (5 bases). TRBV5-3 has ORF status, its function being uncertain. The CDR3 is 12 amino acids. The V gene lost 2 bases and the J gene lost 8 bases, with 10 bases spanning the gap. CDR3 DNA sequence: TGTGCCAGAAGCTTCAAGGGGATAGGCTACACCTTC. Its translation: CARSFKGIGYTF.

This chain links TRBV9 with TRBJ2-5; 7 bases are a match to TRBD2. Germline V gene lookup returns CDR1 SGDLS and CDR2 YYNGEE. The CDR3 contains 17 residues. V was clipped by 4 bases and J by 3 bases; unmatched bases: 15. The chain's CDR3 is CASSSRRGGGIKETQYF. The CDR3 DNA follows: TGTGCCAGCAGCTCCCGCCGTGGGGGAGGGATTAAAGAGACCCAGTACTTC.

The chain employs TRBV6-5 and TRBJ2-2, with D unclear. CDR3 length: 15 amino acids. CDR1 MNHEY and CDR2 SVGAGI come from the germline V gene. V gave up 3 bases and J gave up 2 bases, with 10 bases separating them. The chain's CDR3 is CASSYLQRNTGELFF. For the CDR3, the DNA is TGTGCCAGCAGTTATTTACAGAGAAACACCGGGGAGCTGTTTTTT.

The J gene is TRBJ2-2, the V gene TRBV14; D might be TRBD2 (5 bases). V was trimmed by 4 bases and J by 4 bases, leaving 13 bases between them. CDR3 size: 15 residues. The germline gives CDR1 SGHDN, CDR2 FVKESK. In DNA, the CDR3 is TGTGCCAGCAGCCGCTCGACGGGGATCACCGGGGAGCTGTTTTTT. Translated, it gives CASSRSTGITGELFF.

J is TRBJ2-5 and V is TRBV7-8; tentatively, D is TRBD2 (5 bases). The ends were cut back, 5 bases at V and 7 bases at J, with 11 bases in the middle. In germline, CDR1 is SGHVS, CDR2 FQNEAQ. The CDR3 has 12 amino acids. The CDR3 DNA follows: TGTGCCAGCAGCACCCGGGCGGGGACCCAGTACTTC. It is translated as CASSTRAGTQYF.

This rearrangement joins TRBV5-8 to TRBJ1-2; D unclear. The germline V gene encodes CDR1 SGHTS and CDR2 YDEGEE. The length of the CDR3 is 11 residues. V was trimmed by 0 bases and J by 8 bases, leaving 5 bases between them. CDR3 protein: CASSLAGGYTF. CDR3 nucleotides: TGTGCCAGCAGCTTGGCCGGGGGCTACACCTTC.

This clone appeared a single time. The gene calls are TRBV25-1 and TRBJ1-2; the match to TRBD1 covers 7 bases. Germline V CDR1 and CDR2: MGHDK, SYGVNS. The CDR3 has 13 amino acids. The junction had 2 bases not matched to a gene; V was cut back by 6 bases and J by 1 base. CDR3 sequence (DNA): TGTGCCAGCAGCGGGACAGTTAACTATGGCTACACCTTC. It translates to CASSGTVNYGYTF.

The V and J genes are TRBV15 and TRBJ2-6; D gene uncertain. Germline CDR1 and CDR2: LNHNV and YYDKDF (reference sequence). V lost 5 bases and J 0 bases, leaving 5 bases between the germline ends. The CDR3 extends over 14 amino acids. The CDR3 sequence is CATSSVSGANVLTF. Written as DNA, the CDR3 is TGTGCCACCAGCTCGGTCTCTGGGGCCAACGTCCTGACTTTC.

The rearrangement joins TRBV13 to TRBJ2-7; 7 nucleotides align to TRBD1. V shed 5 bases, J shed 6 bases, and the junction held 7 bases outside the gene matches. This CDR3 contains 13 residues. Germline V gene data show CDR1 as PRHDT and CDR2 as FYEKMQ (reference sequence). CDR3 in DNA: TGTGCCAGCAGCCACGAGGGGGCCACCGAGCAGTACTTC. Protein product: CASSHEGATEQYF.

The V and J genes are TRBV7-9 and TRBJ1-5, with 7 positions matching TRBD1. Looked up from germline, CDR1 is SEHNR and CDR2 is FQNEAQ (reference sequence). V lost 4 bases to trimming and J lost 0 bases; unmatched junction nucleotides: 3. The CDR3 is 15 residues long. CDR3 in DNA: TGTGCCAGCAGCTCGGGACAGTATAGCAATCAGCCCCAGCATTTT. Encoded protein: CASSSGQYSNQPQHF.

This clone occurred a few times. The CDR3 DNA is TGTGCCAGCAGCTTCCCGGGGGTCGGCTACACCTTC. Its translation: CASSFPGVGYTF. The chain is built from TRBV5-6 and TRBJ1-2; weak D call: TRBD1 (5 bases). Trimming took 2 bases from V and 8 from J, leaving 10 bases between them. Germline CDR1 is SGHDT and CDR2 is YYEEEE. This CDR3 region has 12 residues.

This clone is a singleton in its sample. V and J are TRBV18 and TRBJ2-3; 14 bases agree with TRBD2. Trimming took 5 bases from V and 2 from J; bases not matched to a gene: 6. CDR3 length equals 17 residues. Germline-derived CDR1 and CDR2 are KGHSH and LQKENI. In nucleotides, the CDR3 is TGTGCCAGCTCAATCGGACTAGCGGGAGGTGTCACAGATACGCAGTATTTT. This sequence encodes CASSIGLAGGVTDTQYF.

This clone has only a few counts. V usage is TRBV29-1 and J usage is TRBJ1-1; possible D gene TRBD1, 6 bases. The CDR3 consists of 9 residues. Germline V gene data show CDR1 as SQVTM and CDR2 as ANQGSEA. V shed 7 bases and J shed 8 bases, with 8 bases lying between them. CDR3 region: CSAGQEAFF. The DNA for the CDR3 is TGCAGCGCTGGACAGGAAGCTTTCTTT.

This rearrangement joins TRBV6-4 to TRBJ2-2; possibly TRBD1 for D (6 bases). CDR3 size: 14 residues. Trimming removed 5 bases at V and 2 bases at J, with 9 bases between. Germline CDR1 is MRHNA and CDR2 is SNTAGT. The CDR3 protein is CASSKQGNTGELFF. CDR3 nucleotide sequence: TGTGCCAGCAGTAAACAGGGTAACACCGGGGAGCTGTTTTTT.

This clone was seen just once. J is TRBJ1-5 and V is TRBV28; 10 nucleotides line up with TRBD1. The V and J ends lost 3 bases and 0 bases, in that order; junction bases with no gene match: 11. The length of the CDR3 is 19 residues. Germline values: CDR1 MDHEN, CDR2 SYDVKM. DNA of the CDR3: TGTGCCAGCAGTTTCCGTAAGACAGGGGGCGTATATAGCAATCAGCCCCAGCATTTT. Translating it yields CASSFRKTGGVYSNQPQHF.

This chain uses TRBV6-1 with TRBJ1-1, with TRBD1 as a possible D gene (6 bases). Germline V gene lookup returns CDR1 MNHNS and CDR2 SASEGT. CDR3 size: 12 residues. V was pared by 7 bases and J by 6 bases, with 12 bases between. CDR3 protein: CASTQGRAEAFF. DNA for the CDR3: TGTGCCAGCACCCAGGGGAGGGCTGAAGCTTTCTTT.

The gene calls are TRBV5-8 and TRBJ2-2, with TRBD2 identical over 10 bases. Germline V lookup: CDR1 SGHTS, CDR2 YDEGEE. This CDR3 has 15 residues. V was pared by 2 bases and J by 10 bases, with 8 bases of the junction left unmatched. The CDR3: CASSFQSGGASELFF. Here the CDR3 DNA reads TGTGCCAGCAGCTTTCAAAGCGGGGGGGCCTCGGAGCTGTTTTTT.

CDR3 in amino acids: CASSEWQSDGNTIYF. The CDR3 DNA is TGTGCCAGCAGTGAGTGGCAGTCCGATGGAAACACCATATATTTT. The rearrangement uses TRBV6-1 and TRBJ1-3; no firm D call. Germline V gene sequence: CDR1 MNHNS, CDR2 SASEGT. Trimming cost V 3 bases and J 3 bases, with 12 bases left between them. This CDR3 has 15 residues.

The V call is TRBV7-2, the J call TRBJ1-1; 10 bases are shared with TRBD1. The CDR3 loop spans 19 amino acids. Germline values: CDR1 SGHTA, CDR2 FQGNSA. Unmatched junction bases numbered 16, after V lost 1 base and J lost 5 bases. The DNA of the CDR3 is TGTGCCAGCAGCTTAGTAAACTCGTTTGGGACAGGGGCGGGAACTGAAGCTTTCTTT. Its translation: CASSLVNSFGTGAGTEAFF.

The chain carries TRBV30 and TRBJ2-1; 11 positions agree with TRBD2. Germline V gene lookup returns CDR1 GTSNPN and CDR2 SVGIG (reference sequence). The V gene end was trimmed by 0 bases and the J gene end by 6 bases; junction bases not matched to a gene: 7. CDR3 length: 16 residues. The CDR3 nucleotides are TGTGCCTGGAGTGTCCTAGCGGGGGGTCCTATCAATGAGCAGTTCTTC. Protein sequence: CAWSVLAGGPINEQFF.

This chain connects TRBV6-5 to TRBJ1-1, with 8 bases fitting TRBD1. Unmatched junction bases numbered 10, after V lost 0 bases and J lost 7 bases. Germline CDR1 and CDR2: MNHEY and SVGAGI. The CDR3 spans 16 residues. The chain's CDR3 is CASSYSSGQGVGEAFF. In DNA, the CDR3 is TGTGCCAGCAGTTACTCGTCTGGACAGGGAGTCGGTGAAGCTTTCTTT.

This clone was seen a single time. The chain recombines TRBV29-1 with TRBJ1-5; 8 nucleotides agree with TRBD1. CDR1 is SQVTM and CDR2 is ANQGSEA in the germline V gene. CDR3 length: 13 amino acids. J lost 6 bases, V lost 8 bases, and 9 bases had no gene match. The CDR3 DNA reads as TGCAGCCCCCCCGGGACAGGAATTCAGCCCCAGCATTTT. Protein: CSPPGTGIQPQHF.

This chain uses TRBV25-1 with TRBJ2-5; D may be TRBD1 (6 bases). Trimming removed 3 bases from V and 5 bases from J, with 10 bases in between. There are 13 residues in the CDR3. The germline V gene encodes CDR1 MGHDK and CDR2 SYGVNS. The DNA for the CDR3 is TGTGCCAGCAGTGAGGGGGCAGCGGAGACCCAGTACTTC. Translating it yields CASSEGAAETQYF.

The V and J genes are TRBV6-5 and TRBJ1-1, with 7 bases identical to TRBD1. CDR1 is MNHEY and CDR2 is SVGAGI in the germline V gene. The CDR3 loop spans 15 amino acids. J was trimmed by 0 bases and V by 7 bases; bases with no gene match: 8. CDR3 region: CASTLGDSLNTEAFF. As DNA, the CDR3 is TGTGCCAGCACCTTGGGGGACAGCCTGAACACTGAAGCTTTCTTT.

The V call is TRBV11-1, the J call TRBJ2-1; 11 bases are a match to TRBD1. The CDR3 spans 18 residues. Germline V gene lookup returns CDR1 SGHAT and CDR2 FQDESV (reference sequence). Germline trimming cut 3 bases from V and 3 bases from J; bases unmatched to any gene: 10. This chain's CDR3 is CASSLISGTGGLYNEQFF. Written as DNA, the CDR3 is TGTGCCAGCAGCTTGATTTCGGGGACAGGGGGACTCTACAATGAGCAGTTCTTC.